The 21 T cell receptor beta chains presented below share a single source sample, sequenced in a study of cytomegalovirus exposure and HLA in healthy donors. PCR involved 60 Vbeta and 13 Jbeta primers. The method was immunoSEQ multiplex PCR; TCRdb's version includes in-frame clones alone and lacks a portion of them. Of tens of thousands of clones detected, around 70% appear once; the ten largest clones hold approximately 10%. Sequenced: PBMCs. These receptors all stem from a woman in her forties or fifties in good health and CMV-seronegative.

The chain combines TRBV5-1 with TRBJ2-3; D is unresolved. Germline CDR1 and CDR2: SGHRS and YFSETQ. V gave up 1 base and J gave up 6 bases, with 3 bases separating them. This CDR3 spans 11 amino acids. CDR3 amino acids: CASSLQDTQYF. The CDR3 region has the DNA TGCGCCAGCAGCTTGCAGGATACGCAGTATTTT.

The gene calls are TRBV5-5 and TRBJ2-7; perhaps TRBD1 as D (6 bases). The germline V gene has CDR1 SGHKS and CDR2 YYEKEE (reference sequence). The V end was cut by 1 base, the J end by 5 bases, with 10 bases between. CDR3 length: 13 amino acids. The CDR3 sequence is CASSLRQVHEQYF. DNA for the CDR3: TGTGCCAGCAGCTTGAGACAGGTCCACGAGCAGTACTTC.

The J gene is TRBJ1-1, the V gene TRBV4-1, with a tentative D call TRBD1 (5 bases). CDR3 length equals 14 residues. Germline lookup yields CDR1 MGHRA and CDR2 YSYEKL. V was pared by 1 base and J by 3 bases, with 9 bases between. CDR3 in DNA: TGCGCCAGCAGCCAAGGCCAGGGTGACACTGAAGCTTTCTTT. This codes for CASSQGQGDTEAFF.

The chain combines TRBV28 with TRBJ1-3; no clear D gene. The germline V gene has CDR1 MDHEN and CDR2 SYDVKM. This CDR3 comprises 14 residues. V dropped 8 bases and J dropped 2 bases, with 13 bases sitting between them. The CDR3 loop is CASGLTEAGNTIYF. The CDR3 nucleotides are TGTGCCAGCGGCCTAACCGAGGCTGGAAACACCATATATTTT. The variable domain in full, with the rest retrieved from reference TRBV28 and TRBJ1-3, is DVKVTQSSRYLVKRTGEKVFLECVQDMDHENMFWYRQDPGLGLRLIYFSYDVKMKEKGDIPEGYSVSREKKERFSLILESASTNQTSMYLCASGLTEAGNTIYFGEGSWLTVV.

The gene calls are TRBV6-5 and TRBJ1-5; maybe TRBD1 (5 bases). Trimming pared 5 bases from V and 4 bases from J, leaving 9 bases between. The CDR3 is 13 amino acids. Germline CDR1 is MNHEY and CDR2 is SVGAGI. The CDR3 sequence is CASSRQLNQPQHF. CDR3 bases: TGTGCCAGCAGTCGACAGCTGAATCAGCCCCAGCATTTT.

This clone was found a few times. The V gene is TRBV5-5, the J gene TRBJ2-7, with D unresolved. The CDR3 loop spans 11 amino acids. The V and J ends lost 2 bases and 4 bases respectively, with 4 bases between them. Germline V gene data show CDR1 as SGHKS and CDR2 as YYEKEE (reference sequence). The CDR3 nucleotides are TGTGCCAGCAGCTTTCTTTACGAGCAGTACTTC. Protein product: CASSFLYEQYF.

In DNA form, the CDR3 reads TGTGCTAGTGGTTTGCAGGGGGACACTGAAGCTTTCTTT. Protein product: CASGLQGDTEAFF. V usage is TRBV12-5 and J usage is TRBJ1-1; 7 nucleotides match TRBD1. Germline V gives CDR1 LGHNT, CDR2 FRNRAP. V lost 2 bases and J lost 3; bases outside the gene matches: 0. This CDR3 is built from 13 residues.

The genes are TRBV27 and TRBJ2-1; 13 positions agree with TRBD2. This CDR3 comprises 17 residues. J gave up 6 bases and V 7 bases, and 12 bases lay outside the gene matches. Germline V gene lookup returns CDR1 MNHEY and CDR2 SMNVEV (reference sequence). This CDR3 reads CASTDRGGTSGVNEQFF. The CDR3 DNA follows: TGTGCCAGCACGGACAGGGGTGGGACTAGCGGGGTCAATGAGCAGTTCTTC.

The CDR3: CATQQMPAGGYTF. The DNA of the CDR3 is TGTGCCACCCAACAGATGCCTGCGGGGGGCTACACCTTC. V usage is TRBV2 and J usage is TRBJ1-2; D remains ambiguous. V was trimmed by 10 bases and J by 8 bases, leaving 20 bases between them. This CDR3 spans 13 amino acids. CDR1 and CDR2 from the germline V gene are SNHLY and FYNNEI.

This clone was observed once. This chain joins TRBV2 and TRBJ2-2; weak D call: TRBD2 (6 bases). V lost 6 bases, J lost 4 bases, and 21 bases lay in between. CDR3 length: 17 residues. Germline CDR1 is SNHLY and CDR2 is FYNNEI. Here the CDR3 DNA reads TGTGCCAGCAGGGGGACTTACAGCCACTGGGGCACCGGGGAGCTGTTTTTT. Translated, it gives CASRGTYSHWGTGELFF.

The chain is built from TRBV6-5 and TRBJ2-6; no definite D call. The CDR3 is made up of 13 amino acids. Germline CDR1 reads MNHEY; CDR2 reads SVGAGI. V shed 7 bases and J shed 4 bases, with 8 bases lying between them. The CDR3, as DNA: TGTGCCAGCAAAACAACCGGGGCCAACGTCCTGACTTTC. Encoded protein: CASKTTGANVLTF.

This clone occurred a few times. The gene calls are TRBV4-2 and TRBJ2-5, with 10 bases lining up with TRBD2. The germline gives CDR1 LGHNA, CDR2 YNFKEQ. The CDR3 has 16 amino acids. V was clipped by 2 bases and J by 5 bases; unmatched bases: 8. CDR3 sequence: CASSQQEAGGDETQYF. DNA of the CDR3: TGTGCCAGCAGCCAACAGGAAGCGGGGGGGGATGAGACCCAGTACTTC.

The chain recombines TRBV7-9 with TRBJ2-6; 9 bases are shared with TRBD1. Unmatched junction bases numbered 5, after V lost 3 bases and J lost 8 bases. This CDR3 is 15 amino acids long. CDR1 is SEHNR and CDR2 is FQNEAQ in the germline V gene (reference sequence). The CDR3 region is CASSFAGTGTNVLTF. CDR3 coding DNA: TGTGCCAGCAGCTTTGCCGGGACAGGGACCAACGTCCTGACTTTC.

V and J are TRBV7-2 and TRBJ1-2, with 8 positions matching TRBD1. The CDR3 length is 15 residues. Germline V gene lookup returns CDR1 SGHTA and CDR2 FQGNSA. Germline trimming cut 1 base from V and 8 bases from J; bases unmatched to any gene: 9. The CDR3 DNA reads TGTGCCAGCAGCTTAGTTTCAGGGGGCGCAGGAGGCTACACCTTC. This gives the protein CASSLVSGGAGGYTF.

This clone was observed a handful of times. This chain connects TRBV19 to TRBJ2-7; D not resolved. The CDR3 is 12 residues long. CDR1 and CDR2 (germline): LNHDA, SQIVND (reference sequence). CDR3 loop: CASSPGFYEQYV. The CDR3 DNA reads as TGTGCAAGTAGTCCCGGGTTCTACGAGCAGTACGTC.

This clone has only a few counts. This rearrangement joins TRBV11-2 to TRBJ2-5, with TRBD1 identical over 12 bases. This CDR3 contains 16 residues. Germline CDR1 is SGHAT and CDR2 is FQNNGV. V was clipped by 4 bases and J by 5 bases; unmatched bases: 8. The CDR3 protein is CASSWTGQGAKETQYF. In nucleotides, the CDR3 is TGTGCCAGCAGCTGGACGGGACAGGGGGCTAAGGAGACCCAGTACTTC.

The V gene is TRBV16, the J gene TRBJ2-1, with a weak D call TRBD2 (5 bases). Trimming left V 2 bases short and J 5 bases short, with 22 bases between. CDR3 length: 18 amino acids. Germline CDR1 and CDR2: KGHSY and FQNENV. CDR3 region: CASSQAAFGAVIHNEQFF. In DNA form, the CDR3 reads TGTGCCAGCAGCCAAGCCGCTTTTGGAGCGGTGATCCACAATGAGCAGTTCTTC.

This clone was picked up a small number of times. This chain links TRBV4-2 with TRBJ1-1, with unresolved D. The CDR3 is made up of 13 amino acids. Germline V gene sequence: CDR1 LGHNA, CDR2 YNFKEQ. V was trimmed by 6 bases and J by 1 base, leaving 9 bases between them. CDR3 residues: CASRLTSNTEAFF. CDR3 sequence (DNA): TGTGCCAGCAGGCTTACTTCGAACACTGAAGCTTTCTTT.

In DNA form, the CDR3 reads TGTGCCAGCAGCTCAAGACCGGGGGGAGGTGAAAAACTGTTTTTT. Its protein product is CASSSRPGGGEKLFF. The J gene is TRBJ1-4, the V gene TRBV7-2, with D possibly TRBD1 on 5 matching bases. This CDR3 is 15 amino acids long. The V and J ends lost 4 bases and 7 bases respectively, with 16 bases between them. Per germline, CDR1 SGHTA and CDR2 FQGNSA.

This chain connects TRBV7-9 to TRBJ2-1; tentative D call: TRBD2 (6 bases). The CDR3 runs 16 residues. CDR1 and CDR2 (germline): SEHNR, FQNEAQ (reference sequence). Trimming took 1 base from V and 4 from J, leaving 14 bases between them. The CDR3 DNA reads TGTGCCAGCAGCTTAGAGGTAGCGGTACTATACAATGAGCAGTTCTTC. Amino acids: CASSLEVAVLYNEQFF.

J is TRBJ2-3 and V is TRBV28; TRBD2 agrees at 12 bases. Per germline, CDR1 MDHEN and CDR2 SYDVKM. The length of the CDR3 is 20 residues. V lost 1 base to trimming and J lost 2 bases; unmatched junction nucleotides: 13. DNA of the CDR3: TGTGCCAGCAGTTTATCCAGACTAGCGGGAGTCGCGGACGACACAGATACGCAGTATTTT. Protein: CASSLSRLAGVADDTDTQYF.